The source of this TCR beta chain is a study of identical twins (dated by TCRdb to the mid-2010s). General notes on the study: TCR alpha and beta repertoires from monozygotic twins, unrelated adults of various ages and cord blood were deep-sequenced to test whether fetal clonotypes persist. To rule out contamination, the twin experiments were replicated at different times with different library preparation protocols.

The germline V gene yields KGHSH for CDR1 and LQKENI for CDR2. The CDR3 has 14 amino acids, counting the end cysteine and phenylalanine. This entry keeps only the CDR3 DNA: 42 bases, framed from base 1. Cut back by 0 bases and 4 bases, the V and J ends lie 7 bases apart. Overall study results and their limits: Fewer insertions were carried by abundant cord blood beta clonotypes; a weaker similar trend was observed in young adult naive repertoires, while no such trend was observed in memory repertoires. Conclusions relied on cross-sectional statistical analysis, since the same donors could not be followed over many years. In monozygotic twins, recombination models systematically underestimated out-of-frame TCR alpha sharing, but the models matched the sharing seen between unrelated individuals. The excess sharing between twins in beta out-of-frame sequences was weaker because fewer shared sequences reduced the signal-to-noise ratio. Invariant T cells such as MAIT and iNKT could partly confound zero-insertion analyses, though diverse VJ usage argued against this for most clonotypes. Compared with coincidental sharing between unrelated individuals, out-of-frame TCR alpha sequences shared between twins had an excess of sequences with low generation probability.

The protocol used for the library was 5' RACE. TCRdb names Illumina HiSeq 2000 as the instrument used. Template switching introduced a universal primer binding site; the final cDNA contained a unique molecular identifier, enabling accurate counting of TCR cDNA molecules. Specific primers in the conserved constant-segment region were used to synthesize first-strand cDNA for the TCR alpha and beta chains. To control for contamination, every cDNA library was double barcoded, receiving both a SMART-Mk sample barcode and Illumina barcodes. Two successive PCR steps introduced TruSeq adapter sequences along with Illumina sample barcodes. Sequencing of the TCR alpha and beta cDNA libraries was done on the Illumina HiSeq platform using custom primers. The paper's processing steps were these. MiGEC was used to process raw reads and extract unique molecular identifiers, and MiXCR was used to find CDR3 positions. For each individual, recombination models were inferred using an EM algorithm with the repgenHMM and IGoR tools. Shared clonotypes were analyzed with the tcR package in R, and sharing was normalized by the product of cloneset sizes. To study raw recombination free of thymic and clonal selection effects, out-of-frame nonproductive sequences were analyzed. In TCRdb, the public reads were trimmed at Q25 with fastp and aligned with MiXCR, with productive beta chains retained. Rows are combined by CDR3 protein, so each entry shows the most common genes and DNA. TCRdb assigned the V and J calls; the authors' analysis was not used. Across this sample there are 400,000 to 550,000 distinct CDR3 sequences, with around 15% seen only once. Approximately 0.9% of the sample goes to the ten largest clones.

A word on this clonotype: This clone's antigen is unknown. The record has no base qualities; no much larger clone is one base away.

Every donor in the study was a healthy Caucasian. The twin cohort comprised three pairs of female monozygotic twins, all aged about 18 to 30 years. CD4+ and CD8+ T cell populations were isolated with positive isolation kits from Invitrogen. The sample also formed part of further work on yellow fever vaccine responses in identical twins. As the second paper documents: The authors reported that the T cell response to vaccination in identical twins appeared partly convergent and partly personalized. In identical twins, the study followed T cell clones that responded to the vaccine with precision.

This TCR was sampled from a woman younger than 30 in good health. The sample consisted of CD4+ T cells sorted from blood. The V and J genes are TRBV18 and TRBJ2-4, and perhaps TRBD1 as D gene, on 5 matching bases. The encoded CDR3 is CASSPPQGKNIQYF. DNA sequence: TGTGCCAGCTCACCACCGCAGGGAAAAAACATTCAGTACTTC.